This is a list of T cell receptor beta chains from one sample in a study of blood T cell repertoires in COVID-19. Clones were sequenced by immunoSEQ multiplex PCR, and TCRdb holds only the in-frame ones, with some missing. The sample holds approximately 180,000 clones; around 85% are singletons and the top ten take 6% to 6.5%. The sample consisted of PBMCs or T cells enriched from blood (not recorded which). The receptors were sampled from a man aged 40-49 years who had recovered from COVID-19. The CDR3 runs from the conserved cysteine through the conserved F or W. D genes are given only for firm matches. Size is stated for part of the rows, as once, few or many counts, or as a class when the clone is expanded.

clone size: NA
V gene: TRBV27
D gene: TRBD2
J gene: TRBJ2-1
CDR3 protein: CASSLVTSGRANEQFF
CDR3 DNA: TGTGCCAGCAGTTTAGTGACTAGCGGGAGGGCCAACGAGCAGTTCTTC

clone size: NA
V gene: TRBV6-6
D gene: TRBD2
J gene: TRBJ2-7
CDR3 protein: CASSQLAGGYEQYF
CDR3 DNA: TGTGCCAGCAGCCAGCTAGCGGGAGGGTACGAGCAGTACTTC

clone size: few
V gene: TRBV28
D gene: NA
J gene: TRBJ1-5
CDR3 protein: CASSFNLWSNQPQHF
CDR3 DNA: TGTGCCAGTTCGTTTAACTTGTGGAGCAATCAGCCCCAGCATTTT

clone size: NA
V gene: TRBV27
D gene: TRBD1
J gene: TRBJ2-7
CDR3 protein: CASSLSIGDRVYEQYF
CDR3 DNA: TGTGCCAGCAGTTTATCTATAGGGGACAGGGTCTACGAGCAGTACTTC

clone size: NA
V gene: TRBV10-1
D gene: NA
J gene: TRBJ1-2
CDR3 protein: CASSDRTTSGYTF
CDR3 DNA: TGCGCCAGCAGTGACAGGACAACAAGTGGCTACACCTTC

clone size: once
V gene: TRBV28
D gene: NA
J gene: TRBJ1-5
CDR3 protein: CASRKPSGVSEPQHF
CDR3 DNA: TGTGCCAGCAGGAAGCCATCAGGGGTTAGTGAGCCCCAGCATTTT

clone size: NA
V gene: TRBV29-1
D gene: NA
J gene: TRBJ1-3
CDR3 protein: CSVAEGNTIYF
CDR3 DNA: TGCAGCGTTGCTGAGGGAAACACCATATATTTT

clone size: few
V gene: TRBV7-9
D gene: TRBD1
J gene: TRBJ1-3
CDR3 protein: CASSSTPGQGSGNTIYF
CDR3 DNA: TGTGCCAGCAGCTCGACGCCGGGACAGGGGTCTGGAAACACCATATATTTT

clone size: NA
V gene: TRBV28
D gene: NA
J gene: TRBJ1-5
CDR3 protein: CASSTRGQPQHF
CDR3 DNA: TGTGCCAGCAGTACCCGAGGTCAGCCCCAGCATTTT

clone size: NA
V gene: TRBV28
D gene: NA
J gene: TRBJ1-5
CDR3 protein: CASSFPSGPQHF
CDR3 DNA: TGTGCCAGCAGTTTCCCGTCAGGGCCCCAGCATTTT

clone size: NA
V gene: TRBV12-5
D gene: NA
J gene: TRBJ2-7
CDR3 protein: CASGRWTGGVHEQYF
CDR3 DNA: TGTGCTAGTGGTCGGTGGACAGGCGGGGTCCACGAGCAGTACTTC

clone size: NA
V gene: TRBV15
D gene: TRBD1
J gene: TRBJ1-1
CDR3 protein: CATGQGEGTEAFF
CDR3 DNA: TGTGCCACCGGACAGGGCGAGGGAACTGAAGCTTTCTTT

clone size: NA
V gene: TRBV27
D gene: NA
J gene: TRBJ2-1
CDR3 protein: CASSLDRPLFLDEQFF
CDR3 DNA: TGTGCCAGCAGTTTAGACAGGCCCCTGTTTTTGGATGAGCAGTTCTTC

clone size: few
V gene: TRBV5-4
D gene: NA
J gene: TRBJ1-5
CDR3 protein: CASSLMGSNQPQHF
CDR3 DNA: TGTGCCAGCAGCTTGATGGGCAGCAATCAGCCCCAGCATTTT

clone size: once
V gene: TRBV29-1
D gene: TRBD1
J gene: TRBJ1-1
CDR3 protein: CSAWDRVNTEAFF
CDR3 DNA: TGCAGCGCATGGGACAGGGTGAACACTGAAGCTTTCTTT

clone size: NA
V gene: TRBV28
D gene: TRBD1
J gene: TRBJ1-1
CDR3 protein: CASSSWTGRVLNTEAFF
CDR3 DNA: TGTGCCAGCAGTTCTTGGACAGGGAGGGTCTTGAACACTGAAGCTTTCTTT

clone size: NA
V gene: TRBV4-1
D gene: NA
J gene: TRBJ2-1
CDR3 protein: CASTGGGYNEQFF
CDR3 DNA: TGCGCCAGCACGGGGGGCGGTTACAATGAGCAGTTCTTC

clone size: NA
V gene: TRBV29-1
D gene: TRBD2
J gene: TRBJ2-3
CDR3 protein: CSQRGSTDTQYF
CDR3 DNA: TGCAGCCAGCGGGGGAGCACAGATACGCAGTATTTT

clone size: NA
V gene: TRBV12-5
D gene: NA
J gene: TRBJ2-7
CDR3 protein: CASGLGTFSYEQYF
CDR3 DNA: TGTGCTAGTGGTTTGGGGACTTTCTCCTACGAGCAGTACTTC

clone size: NA
V gene: TRBV11-2
D gene: NA
J gene: TRBJ1-6
CDR3 protein: CASSEVSTYNSPLHF
CDR3 DNA: TGTGCCAGCAGCGAGGTGTCTACCTATAATTCACCCCTCCACTTT

clone size: NA
V gene: TRBV25-1
D gene: NA
J gene: TRBJ1-3
CDR3 protein: CASSRRGGSGNTIYF
CDR3 DNA: TGTGCCAGCAGTAGGAGAGGGGGATCTGGAAACACCATATATTTT

clone size: few
V gene: TRBV7-8
D gene: TRBD1
J gene: TRBJ2-7
CDR3 protein: CASSLGKTGIYEQYF
CDR3 DNA: TGTGCCAGCAGCTTAGGGAAGACAGGGATCTACGAGCAGTACTTC

clone size: NA
V gene: TRBV14
D gene: NA
J gene: TRBJ2-5
CDR3 protein: CASSLEGRGTQYF
CDR3 DNA: TGTGCCAGCAGCTTGGAGGGGCGGGGGACCCAGTACTTC

clone size: NA
V gene: TRBV18
D gene: TRBD1
J gene: TRBJ1-1
CDR3 protein: CASSRQGGTEAFF
CDR3 DNA: TGTGCCAGCTCACGACAGGGGGGGACTGAAGCTTTCTTT

clone size: NA
V gene: TRBV2
D gene: NA
J gene: TRBJ1-1
CDR3 protein: CASSDGDGSTEAFF
CDR3 DNA: TGTGCCAGCAGTGACGGGGATGGGAGCACTGAAGCTTTCTTT

clone size: NA
V gene: TRBV27
D gene: NA
J gene: TRBJ2-2
CDR3 protein: CASSFVPGELFF
CDR3 DNA: TGTGCCAGCAGTTTCGTTCCTGGGGAGCTGTTTTTT

clone size: once
V gene: TRBV11-1
D gene: NA
J gene: TRBJ2-4
CDR3 protein: CASSPPRAKNIQYF
CDR3 DNA: TGTGCCAGCAGCCCACCCAGAGCCAAAAACATTCAGTACTTC

clone size: NA
V gene: TRBV9
D gene: TRBD1
J gene: TRBJ2-7
CDR3 protein: CASSVVGTVGDEQYF
CDR3 DNA: TGTGCCAGCAGCGTAGTCGGGACAGTAGGAGACGAGCAGTACTTC

clone size: NA
V gene: TRBV24-1
D gene: TRBD1
J gene: TRBJ2-5
CDR3 protein: CATSPGQQETQYF
CDR3 DNA: TGTGCCACCAGTCCGGGACAGCAAGAGACCCAGTACTTC

clone size: NA
V gene: TRBV19
D gene: NA
J gene: TRBJ1-4
CDR3 protein: CASSIERTTNEKLFF
CDR3 DNA: TGTGCCAGTAGTATAGAGAGGACAACTAATGAAAAACTGTTTTTT

clone size: NA
V gene: TRBV7-8
D gene: TRBD2
J gene: TRBJ2-3
CDR3 protein: CASSSREASTDTQYF
CDR3 DNA: TGTGCCAGCAGCTCGCGGGAGGCTAGCACAGATACGCAGTATTTT